A selection of T cell receptor beta chains follows, all from one sample in a study of cytomegalovirus exposure and HLA in healthy donors. Only in-frame clones appear in the TCRdb table, and some are missing; sequencing was by immunoSEQ multiplex PCR. Of approximately 160,000 clones listed, approximately 82% are singletons. Source material: PBMCs. The receptors here all came from a male donor in good health and CMV-seronegative. Both conserved end residues are part of each CDR3. D genes are given only for firm matches. The size of a clone is reported for some rows only, either as once, few or many, or as a class for expanded clones.

j_call clone_size d_call v_call cdr3_nt cdr3_aa
TRBJ2-1 . TRBD1 TRBV7-2 TGTGCCAGCAGCTTTTTACAGGGGGATGAGCAGTTCTTC CASSFLQGDEQFF
TRBJ2-2 . TRBD1 TRBV6-6 TGTGCCAGCAGACCCCCGGGACAGCGCACCGGGGAGCTGTTTTTT CASRPPGQRTGELFF
TRBJ1-1 . TRBD1 TRBV7-8 TGTGCCAGCAGCCCCCAGGGGGGGACAGGGATGAACACTGAAGCTTTCTTT CASSPQGGTGMNTEAFF
TRBJ2-1 . . TRBV30 TGTGCCTGGAGTGTACGGGGAGGCAATGAGCAGTTCTTC CAWSVRGGNEQFF
TRBJ2-5 . . TRBV7-2 TGTGCCAGCAGCGCCCAGCCCAGGGTTTCGGGAGAGACCCAGTACTTC CASSAQPRVSGETQYF
TRBJ2-3 . . TRBV6-5 TGTGCCAGCAGGGGGAAGCGGTCTAGCACAGATACGCAGTATTTT CASRGKRSSTDTQYF
TRBJ1-2 few . TRBV6-1 TGTGCCAGCAGTGAGTCCAGGATTAACTATGGCTACACCTTC CASSESRINYGYTF
TRBJ2-6 . . TRBV7-9 TGTGCCAGCAGCTCGCAGGGTAGCTCTGGGGCCAACGTCCTGACTTTC CASSSQGSSGANVLTF
TRBJ1-6 once TRBD1 TRBV12-5 TGTGCTAGTGGTTTGCAGGGGGCTTTTTCACCCCTCCACTTT CASGLQGAFSPLHF
TRBJ1-1 . . TRBV18 TGTGCCAGCTCACCAACAGGGTTGAACACTGAAGCTTTCTTT CASSPTGLNTEAFF
TRBJ2-1 . . TRBV19 TGTGCCACTACAGTCCGACTAGGCTTAAATGAGCAGTTCTTC CATTVRLGLNEQFF
TRBJ2-7 . TRBD2 TRBV5-1 TGCGCCAGCAGGTTGCAGACTAGCGGGAGTGGGGAGCAGTACTTC CASRLQTSGSGEQYF
TRBJ1-1 . . TRBV6-5 TGTGCCAGCAGTTACTCGGAGAGATTCACTGAAGCTTTCTTT CASSYSERFTEAFF
TRBJ2-7 . . TRBV28 TGTGCCAGCAGTGGACTGTCCTACGAGCAGTACTTC CASSGLSYEQYF
TRBJ2-7 . . TRBV4-2 TGTGCCAGCAGCCCAAACTTCAGGGGTTTCGACGAGCAGTACTTC CASSPNFRGFDEQYF
TRBJ2-2 . . TRBV29-1 TGCAGCGTGGCCCCCGGACTCAGGAACACCGGGGAGCTGTTTTTT CSVAPGLRNTGELFF
TRBJ2-6 . . TRBV7-2 TGTGCCAGCAGCTTAGGCGGCATCTCTGGGGCCAACGTCCTGACTTTC CASSLGGISGANVLTF
TRBJ2-5 . . TRBV28 TGTGCCAGCAACAAGGGGGATATTGAGACCCAGTACTTC CASNKGDIETQYF
TRBJ2-2 . . TRBV21-1 TGTGCCAGCAGCAAAGCGCAAGGGTCCCAGTTAAGAGCGGGGGGATCCACCGGGGAGCTGCTTTTT CASSKAQGSQLRAGGSTGELLF
TRBJ2-7 . TRBD1 TRBV6-5 TGTGCCAGCAGTTACTCGCAGGACAGGCACTACGAGCAGTACTTC CASSYSQDRHYEQYF
TRBJ2-3 . . TRBV6-6 TGTGCCAGCAAAGAACTAGGAATACAGTATTTT CASKELGIQYF
TRBJ2-6 . . TRBV2 TGTGCCAGCAGCGCAGGGGCCGGGGCCAACGTCCTGACTTTC CASSAGAGANVLTF
TRBJ1-3 . TRBD1 TRBV6-1 TGTGCCAGCAGTCGGACAGGGGGAACTGGAAACACCATATATTTT CASSRTGGTGNTIYF
TRBJ1-2 once TRBD1 TRBV10-3 TGTGCCATCAGTGAGTCGACCGGGACAGGGTCTGGCTACACCTTC CAISESTGTGSGYTF
TRBJ1-5 few . TRBV7-4 TGTGCCAGCAGCTTAGAATACGCGAAGGGGTGGGTGGAGCCCCAGCATTTT CASSLEYAKGWVEPQHF
TRBJ2-3 . TRBD2 TRBV9 TGTGCCAGCAGCGTAAACCCAGCGGGGGGCGCGGATACGCAGTATTTT CASSVNPAGGADTQYF
TRBJ2-1 . TRBD2 TRBV5-1 TGCGCCAGCAGCTTGCAGCGGGGTTACAATGAGCAGTTCTTC CASSLQRGYNEQFF
TRBJ1-2 . TRBD1 TRBV9 TGTGCCAGCAGCGTAGCTGGGTCAGGGGGCTACTATGGCTACACCTTC CASSVAGSGGYYGYTF
TRBJ2-6 once . TRBV9 TGTGCCAGCAGCGTAGCCGGCGGCGGAAGTGATGGGGCCAACGTCCTGACTTTC CASSVAGGGSDGANVLTF